This TCR beta chain was recorded in a study of T-cell reconstitution after alpha-beta-depleted transplantation in children (dated by TCRdb to 2016 to 2018). As for the study more broadly: Using TCR repertoire profiling, the study quantitatively followed how T-cell immune reconstitution unfolded in children after TCRalphabeta/CD19-depleted allogeneic hematopoietic cell transplantation.

This clonotype was recorded a few times. Its antigen has not been determined. There are no base qualities to consult, and no much larger clone falls within one base. The method was PCR. Sequencing was performed on an Illumina HiSeq 2500. TCR library preparation used molecular barcoding, with unique molecular identifiers applied to normalize quantification of the TCRbeta repertoire. Using fastp trimming at Q25 and MiXCR clonotype assembly, TCRdb reanalyzed the public sequencing data and kept in-frame beta chains. Rows merge per CDR3 protein into single entries with the most common DNA and genes. In all, the sample holds 490,000 or so distinct CDR3 sequences, and roughly a tenth of those were seen once. The ten biggest clones cover roughly 2.1% of the sample. In light of the paper, this sample's treatment or condition label describes: allogeneic hematopoietic cell transplantation with graft depleted of TCRalphabeta T cells and CD19 B cells. The children who served as transplant recipients had been given grafts of TCRalphabeta/CD19-depleted allogeneic hematopoietic cells.

Relative to germline, V is 1 base shorter and J is 3 bases shorter, with 9 bases between their ends. From cysteine to phenylalanine, the CDR3 is 15 amino acids long. Only the CDR3 region is kept as DNA, spanning 45 bases read in frame from base 1. CDR1 is given as MDHEN and CDR2 as SYDVKM, both from the germline V gene. Study-level results and caveats: In some patients, the high TCRbeta diversity seen at day 60 was put down to recipient T cells and intrathymic progenitors that had survived conditioning. The frequencies of hyperexpanded clones fell over the following months, and after one year, T-cell counts and TCRbeta diversity were mostly attributed to newly produced T cells. The apparently early alphabetaT-cell count recovery about two months after transplant was reportedly dependent on only several hundred rapidly expanded clones derived from non-depleted graft cells.

The chain joins TRBV28 to TRBJ2-2; the best D guess is TRBD2, with 5 bases matching. The origin of this receptor is a child between 2 and 9 years old with inherited bone marrow failure, due to receive a stem cell transplant. This specimen consisted of PBMCs, obtained before TCRalphabeta/CD19-depleted stem cell transplant. The sequenced DNA: TGTGCCAGCAGTTTATTAGTCGGGGACACCGGGGAGCTGTTTTTT. This codes for CASSLLVGDTGELFF.